Presented here are 8 T cell receptor beta chains from one specimen sequenced in a study of blood T cell repertoires in COVID-19. Using immunoSEQ multiplex PCR, the repertoire was profiled, and TCRdb retains in-frame clones only, with some absent. This table holds about 60,000 clones, 87% found once. Sequencing was done on a sample of peripheral blood. The receptors derive from a human donor with acute or convalescent COVID-19. The donor label of this sample is uncertain.

This clone occurred once. The chain joins TRBV5-5 to TRBJ2-7; 14 bases map to TRBD2. Trimming at V came to 4 bases and at J to 9 bases, leaving 12 bases not matched to a gene. The CDR3 covers 16 residues. Germline V gene data show CDR1 as SGHKS and CDR2 as YYEKEE (reference sequence). The CDR3 loop is CASSDGTSGGHLGQYV. The CDR3 DNA is TGTGCCAGCAGCGACGGGACTAGCGGGGGCCATTTAGGGCAGTACGTC.

The V call is TRBV19, the J call TRBJ2-1, with 16 bases matching TRBD2. The length of the CDR3 is 17 residues. With 3 bases clipped from V and 4 bases from J, the junction kept 3 bases outside the gene matches. The V gene's germline CDR1 is LNHDA and CDR2 SQIVND (reference sequence). The CDR3, as DNA: TGTGCCAGTAGTATGGGACTAGCGGGAGGGGTTTACAATGAGCAGTTCTTC. This encodes CASSMGLAGGVYNEQFF.

The chain combines TRBV7-2 with TRBJ2-3, with TRBD1 matching 9 bases. Germline V lookup: CDR1 SGHTA, CDR2 FQGNSA. V gave up 7 bases and J gave up 3 bases; unmatched junction bases: 11. The CDR3 consists of 16 residues. The CDR3 coding sequence is TGTGCCAGCACGATGGACAGGGGTGCCGGTACAGATACGCAGTATTTT. Encoded protein: CASTMDRGAGTDTQYF.

The J gene is TRBJ2-2, the V gene TRBV5-5; a weak D match, TRBD1 (6 bases). The V gene's germline CDR1 is SGHKS and CDR2 YYEKEE (reference sequence). V was cut by 0 bases and J by 2 bases, with 8 bases left in between. The CDR3 is made up of 15 amino acids. The CDR3 DNA reads as TGTGCCAGCAGCTTGGAAGGGGGAAACACCGGGGAGCTGTTTTTT. Translation: CASSLEGGNTGELFF.

The sample holds a few counts of this clone. This chain links TRBV3-1 (or the pseudogene TRBV3-2) with TRBJ2-3; unclear D gene. This CDR3 is 15 amino acids long. The V and J ends lost 4 bases and 6 bases respectively, with 17 bases between them. Germline loops: CDR1 LGHDT, CDR2 YNNKEL (reference sequence). CDR3 in amino acids: CASSRAQIYGDTQYF. CDR3 DNA sequence: TGTGCCAGCAGCCGAGCCCAGATTTACGGGGATACGCAGTATTTT.

The V call is TRBV5-4, the J call TRBJ1-2; D remains ambiguous. This CDR3 is 12 amino acids long. Trimming removed 2 bases from V and 4 bases from J, with 6 bases in between. Germline-derived CDR1 and CDR2 are SGHNT and YYREEE (reference sequence). In DNA form, the CDR3 reads TGTGCCAGCAGCTTTCCGGGCTATGGCTACACCTTC. It yields the protein CASSFPGYGYTF.

The chain is built from TRBV24-1 and TRBJ1-5; D is uncertain. This CDR3 has 12 residues. V lost 4 bases, J lost 7 bases, and 7 bases lay in between. The germline V gene has CDR1 KGHDR and CDR2 SFDVKD. The CDR3 protein is CATSDSIQPQHF. The DNA of the CDR3 is TGTGCCACCAGTGACAGTATCCAGCCCCAGCATTTT.

V and J are TRBV10-3 and TRBJ1-1; perhaps TRBD1 as D (6 bases). V shed 6 bases and J shed 10 bases, with 27 bases lying between them. The germline V gene encodes CDR1 ENHRY and CDR2 SYGVKD. The CDR3 is 16 residues long. As DNA, the CDR3 is TGTGCCATCAGCCCAAGTGGGGGCTCCGCAGGGATCGGAGCTTTCTTT. As protein: CAISPSGGSAGIGAFF.